The 7 T cell receptor beta chains presented below share a single source sample, sequenced in a study of naive and memory T cell subsets. Ligated cDNA underwent four rounds of PCR with nested alpha and beta constant region primers and SP2. TCRdb passed the 5' RACE reads through MiXCR, listing each CDR3 protein once. Here the sample spans about 59,000 distinct CDR3 sequences, more than 6.5% being singletons. TCR cDNA received a 3' ligated oligonucleotide that carried a UMI. The receptor set was obtained from a female donor in good health.

This clonotype was seen more than once but under ten times. This chain links TRBV2 with TRBJ2-5, with 13 bases fitting TRBD2. After removal of 2 bases from V and 10 bases from J, the junction contained 13 bases not matched to a gene. CDR3 length equals 17 residues. CDR1 and CDR2 from the germline V gene are SNHLY and FYNNEI. The CDR3 coding sequence is TGTGCCAGCAGTGAACCCCCGGTAACTAGCGGGGGGGGAGGCCAGTACTTC. Amino acid sequence: CASSEPPVTSGGGGQYF.

This clonotype has more than one count but fewer than ten. The chain employs TRBV29-1 and TRBJ2-5, with no clear D. The CDR3 has 12 residues. Germline V gene data show CDR1 as SQVTM and CDR2 as ANQGSEA. Trimming left V 5 bases short and J 0 bases short, with 7 bases between. For the CDR3, the DNA is TGCAGCGTTAGGACGGACCAAGAGACCCAGTACTTC. It translates to CSVRTDQETQYF.

This clonotype occurred many times. The rearrangement joins TRBV19 to TRBJ2-3, with D uncertain. Germline assignment: CDR1 LNHDA and CDR2 SQIVND (reference sequence). V dropped 4 bases and J dropped 2 bases, with 16 bases sitting between them. The CDR3 covers 16 residues. The CDR3 loop reads CASSSVSFATTDTQYF. DNA for the CDR3: TGTGCCAGTAGTAGCGTATCATTCGCGACCACAGATACGCAGTATTTT. The whole variable domain, remainder taken from reference TRBV19 and TRBJ2-3, is DGGITQSPKYLFRKEGQNVTLSCEQNLNHDAMYWYRQDPGQGLRLIYYSQIVNDFQKGDIAEGYSVSREKKESFPLTVTSAQKNPTAFYLCASSSVSFATTDTQYFGPGTRLTVL.

The J gene is TRBJ2-6, the V gene TRBV20-1; no firm D call. Germline values: CDR1 DFQATT, CDR2 SNEGSKA (reference sequence). V lost 3 bases and J lost 0, with 6 bases in between. There are 14 residues in the CDR3. In DNA form, the CDR3 reads TGCAGTGCTAGCAGGAACTCTGGGGCCAACGTCCTGACTTTC. The encoded protein is CSASRNSGANVLTF.

This clonotype has only a few counts. The J gene is TRBJ1-4, the V gene TRBV5-6; possibly TRBD1 for D (5 bases). Trimming stripped 0 bases from V and 8 bases from J, with 14 bases between. Germline V gene lookup returns CDR1 SGHDT and CDR2 YYEEEE. CDR3 length equals 15 residues. In DNA, the CDR3 is TGTGCCAGCAGCTTGGAAATGGCAGGGTCGGAAAAACTGTTTTTT. It is translated as CASSLEMAGSEKLFF.

This clonotype was picked up many times. The J gene is TRBJ1-1, the V gene TRBV4-1; TRBD1 matches at 8 bases. The CDR3 sequence is 16 residues long. CDR1 and CDR2 (germline): MGHRA, YSYEKL. The junction had 4 bases not matched to a gene; V was cut back by 0 bases and J by 1 base. Here the CDR3 reads CASSQENRGGNTEAFF. CDR3 DNA sequence: TGCGCCAGCAGCCAAGAAAACAGGGGGGGGAACACTGAAGCTTTCTTT.

This clonotype has ten or more counts. The chain combines TRBV6-5 with TRBJ1-1; TRBD1 matches at 9 bases. CDR3 size: 15 residues. J gave up 5 bases and V 2 bases, and 6 bases lay outside the gene matches. Germline CDR1 and CDR2: MNHEY and SVGAGI. CDR3 protein: CASSYVDRGGTEAFF. In DNA form, the CDR3 reads TGTGCCAGCAGTTACGTGGACAGGGGAGGTACTGAAGCTTTCTTT.